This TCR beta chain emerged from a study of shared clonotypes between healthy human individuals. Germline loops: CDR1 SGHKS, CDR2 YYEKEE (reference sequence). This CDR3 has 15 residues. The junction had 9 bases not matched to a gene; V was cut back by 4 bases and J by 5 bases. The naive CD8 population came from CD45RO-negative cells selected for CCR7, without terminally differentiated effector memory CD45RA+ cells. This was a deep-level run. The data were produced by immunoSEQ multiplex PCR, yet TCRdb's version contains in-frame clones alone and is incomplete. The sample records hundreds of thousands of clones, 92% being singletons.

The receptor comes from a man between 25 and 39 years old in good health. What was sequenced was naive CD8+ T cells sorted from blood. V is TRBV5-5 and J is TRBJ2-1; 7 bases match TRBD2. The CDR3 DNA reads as TGTGCCAGCAGCGCCTGGCGGGGGTACAACAATGAGCAGTTCTTC. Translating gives CASSAWRGYNNEQFF.